These 10 T cell receptor beta chains originate from one sample sequenced in a study of blood T cell repertoires in COVID-19. Measured with immunoSEQ multiplex PCR; TCRdb has only the in-frame clones, and not every one. This table has 150,000 to 200,000 clones, around 86% appearing once. Sequences were obtained from peripheral blood. Source of these receptors: a man between 65 and 80 years old who had recovered from COVID-19.

The rearrangement links TRBV2 to TRBJ1-6, with 7 bases matching TRBD1. The J segment lost 7 bases and the V segment lost 4 bases, leaving 10 bases of the junction unmatched. The V gene's germline CDR1 is SNHLY and CDR2 FYNNEI. There are 16 residues in the CDR3. CDR3 sequence reads: CASSVRGPDQNSPLHF. The CDR3 DNA reads as TGTGCCAGCAGTGTAAGGGGGCCAGACCAGAATTCACCCCTCCACTTT.

The chain couples TRBV5-1 to TRBJ2-1; 10 bases align to TRBD2. The trim removed 0 bases at V and 0 bases at J, leaving 9 bases unmatched. Germline CDR1 reads SGHRS; CDR2 reads YFSETQ. The CDR3 has 19 amino acids. The CDR3 protein is CASSLGWTSGPSSYNEQFF. The CDR3 nucleotides are TGCGCCAGCAGCTTGGGTTGGACTAGCGGACCGAGCTCCTACAATGAGCAGTTCTTC.

The chain recombines TRBV10-3 with TRBJ1-1; a weak D match, TRBD1 (6 bases). CDR3 length: 15 amino acids. With 0 bases removed from V and 0 bases from J, the gap between germline ends came to 8 bases. Germline V gives CDR1 ENHRY, CDR2 SYGVKD. The CDR3: CAISESTGMNTEAFF. The CDR3 DNA sequence: TGTGCCATCAGTGAGTCGACAGGCATGAACACTGAAGCTTTCTTT.

The rearrangement joins TRBV7-8 to TRBJ1-3, with 8 nucleotides matching TRBD1. Germline V gene data show CDR1 as SGHVS and CDR2 as FQNEAQ. V shed 1 base, J shed 2 bases, and the junction held 7 bases outside the gene matches. The CDR3 contains 17 residues. CDR3 sequence reads: CASSLGGDRITGNTIYF. The CDR3 DNA follows: TGTGCCAGCAGCTTAGGTGGGGACAGGATTACTGGAAACACCATATATTTT.

Comment on this clone: A junction end diverges from the germline sequence, so it may reflect a read error. The chain has TRBV7-7 and TRBJ1-1; a possible D gene is TRBD1 (6 bases). Germline CDR1 and CDR2: SSHAT and FNYEAQ (reference sequence). This CDR3 is built from 13 residues. CDR3 DNA: TGTGCTAGCAGCCGGGACATGAACACTGAAGCTTTCTTT. Residues: CASSRDMNTEAFF.

This clone is a singleton in its sample. The V call is TRBV10-1, the J call TRBJ2-1; 8 bases are shared with TRBD2. This CDR3 has 14 residues. The germline V gene has CDR1 WNHNN and CDR2 SYGVQD (reference sequence). V shed 3 bases and J 7 bases; nucleotides not matched to a gene: 5. As DNA, the CDR3 is TGCGCCAGCAGTGAAGGGCTAGCGGGTAATGAGCAGTTCTTC. Its protein product is CASSEGLAGNEQFF.

The chain combines TRBV2 with TRBJ2-7; no clear D gene. CDR1 and CDR2 (germline): SNHLY, FYNNEI. V gave up 8 bases and J gave up 3 bases, with 8 bases separating them. There are 11 residues in the CDR3. This CDR3 reads CASSTGYEQYF. CDR3 nucleotides: TGTGCCAGCTCGACGGGCTACGAGCAGTACTTC.

The rearrangement joins TRBV5-4 to TRBJ1-6, with D possibly TRBD1 on 6 matching bases. This CDR3 has 14 amino acids. V lost 4 bases to trimming and J lost 6 bases, with 11 bases between them. Germline V gene lookup returns CDR1 SGHNT and CDR2 YYREEE (reference sequence). CDR3 residues: CASSPGTINSPLHF. The CDR3 nucleotides are TGTGCCAGCAGCCCCGGGACAATTAATTCACCCCTCCACTTT.

The chain couples TRBV6-2 or TRBV6-3 to TRBJ2-7, with 9 bases fitting TRBD1. The CDR3 length is 19 residues. The germline V gene encodes CDR1 MNHEY and CDR2 SVGEGT. With V trimmed by 5 bases and J by 7 bases, 24 bases remained unmatched. The CDR3 protein is CASSPRIRSGQGPSGEQYF. DNA for the CDR3: TGTGCCAGCAGTCCACGAATACGATCGGGACAGGGCCCGTCGGGGGAGCAGTACTTC.

The CDR3 sequence: CASSLAMAGQATNEKLFF. For the CDR3, the DNA is TGTGCCAGCAGCCTCGCCATGGCTGGACAAGCAACTAATGAAAAACTGTTTTTT. The rearrangement links TRBV13 to TRBJ1-4; tentatively, D is TRBD1 (5 bases). V lost 5 bases and J lost 0, with 19 bases in between. Germline values: CDR1 PRHDT, CDR2 FYEKMQ (reference sequence). This CDR3 contains 18 residues.